Shown below are 19 T cell receptor beta chains from a single sample sequenced in a study of blood T cell repertoires in COVID-19. Generated by immunoSEQ multiplex PCR, the TCRdb table keeps only in-frame clones and is missing some. The table lists about 110,000 clones, roughly 88% of them singletons. The source material was peripheral blood. The receptors here all came from a human donor in a cohort sampled during active COVID-19.

The chain combines TRBV18 with TRBJ2-1; TRBD1 matches at 8 bases. In germline, CDR1 is KGHSH, CDR2 LQKENI. There are 16 residues in the CDR3. V lost 3 bases, J lost 5 bases, and 9 bases stayed unmatched. The CDR3 sequence: CASSPRTGRPDNEQFF. In DNA, the CDR3 is TGTGCCAGCTCACCCCGGACAGGGCGGCCCGACAATGAGCAGTTCTTC.

V and J are TRBV5-4 and TRBJ1-2, with unresolved D. Germline loops: CDR1 SGHNT, CDR2 YYREEE (reference sequence). The V gene lost 7 bases and the J gene lost 4 bases, with 20 bases spanning the gap. This CDR3 is 15 amino acids long. The DNA for the CDR3 is TGTGCCAGCGGCTCCCAGGACTACTTTGGCTATGGCTACACCTTC. Residues: CASGSQDYFGYGYTF.

The chain uses TRBV7-9 and TRBJ2-7, with D tentatively TRBD2 (5 bases). V lost 5 bases and J 0 bases, leaving 11 bases between the germline ends. CDR3 size: 14 residues. CDR1 is SEHNR and CDR2 is FQNEAQ in the germline V gene (reference sequence). The CDR3 coding sequence is TGTGCCAGCAGCCCCCACGGGATCTCCTACGAGCAGTACTTC. It specifies CASSPHGISYEQYF. The full variable domain, rest sourced from reference TRBV7-9 and TRBJ2-7, is DTGVSQNPRHKITKRGQNVTFRCDPISEHNRLYWYRQTLGQGPEFLTYFQNEAQLEKSRLLSDRFSAERPKGSFSTLEIQRTEQGDSAMYLCASSPHGISYEQYFGPGTRLTVT.

There are a few counts of this clone. This chain joins TRBV10-1 and TRBJ2-3; D unresolved. V gave up 3 bases and J gave up 1 base, with 5 bases separating them. The CDR3 is 13 residues long. Per the germline V gene, CDR1 is WNHNN and CDR2 is SYGVQD (reference sequence). The DNA for the CDR3 is TGCGCCAGCAGTGATGGAGGCACAGATACGCAGTATTTT. Translated: CASSDGGTDTQYF.

The V gene is TRBV6-1, the J gene TRBJ2-3, with 7 bases aligning to TRBD2. J lost 6 bases, V lost 1 base, and 4 bases had no gene match. CDR3 size: 14 residues. Germline CDR1 MNHNS, CDR2 SASEGT. The CDR3, as DNA: TGTGCCAGCAGTGAAGGGACTAGGAAGGATACGCAGTATTTT. Encoded protein: CASSEGTRKDTQYF.

This chain joins TRBV5-6 and TRBJ2-7; 9 bases fit TRBD1. CDR3 length equals 15 residues. CDR1 SGHDT and CDR2 YYEEEE come from the germline V gene. With 1 base clipped from V and 3 bases from J, the junction kept 5 bases outside the gene matches. The CDR3: CASSLRGQGYYEQYF. In DNA, the CDR3 is TGTGCCAGCAGCTTGAGGGGACAGGGTTACTACGAGCAGTACTTC.

This sequence joins TRBV2 and TRBJ2-2; TRBD2 aligns across 8 bases. Germline CDR1 and CDR2: SNHLY and FYNNEI. This CDR3 comprises 15 residues. The J segment lost 1 base and the V segment lost 4 bases, leaving 2 bases of the junction unmatched. CDR3 DNA sequence: TGTGCCAGCAGTGGGACTAGCCTGAACACCGGGGAGCTGTTTTTT. This translates into CASSGTSLNTGELFF.

The V gene is TRBV29-1, the J gene TRBJ2-1; TRBD2 matches 7 bases. This CDR3 contains 12 residues. Germline lookup yields CDR1 SQVTM and CDR2 ANQGSEA. V was clipped by 5 bases and J by 7 bases; unmatched bases: 5. The CDR3 nucleotides read TGCAGCGTTCAGCGGGATTTGAATGAGCAGTTCTTC. This codes for CSVQRDLNEQFF.

The chain joins TRBV10-3 to TRBJ2-1; TRBD1 aligns across 10 bases. The J segment lost 7 bases and the V segment lost 4 bases, leaving 7 bases of the junction unmatched. Germline V lookup: CDR1 ENHRY, CDR2 SYGVKD. The CDR3 contains 15 residues. Written as DNA, the CDR3 is TGTGCCATCAGTGGTCCGGACAGGGGGTTGAATGAGCAGTTCTTC. It yields the protein CAISGPDRGLNEQFF.

The rearrangement links TRBV19 to TRBJ2-5, with D perhaps TRBD2 (5 bases). V dropped 3 bases and J dropped 7 bases, with 15 bases sitting between them. The CDR3 consists of 14 residues. The V gene's germline CDR1 is LNHDA and CDR2 SQIVND (reference sequence). CDR3 sequence: CASSIFPGEGTQYF. The CDR3 bases are TGTGCCAGTAGTATTTTCCCCGGGGAAGGGACCCAGTACTTC.

This chain links TRBV19 with TRBJ1-5; tentatively, D is TRBD1 (5 bases). Germline CDR1 and CDR2: LNHDA and SQIVND (reference sequence). V dropped 3 bases and J dropped 5 bases, with 14 bases sitting between them. The CDR3 is 15 residues long. The CDR3: CASSIGQLFDQPQHF. For the CDR3, the DNA is TGTGCCAGTAGTATCGGACAATTATTCGATCAGCCCCAGCATTTT.

V usage is TRBV4-1 and J usage is TRBJ2-5; the D gene is possibly TRBD2 (5 bases). The germline V gene has CDR1 MGHRA and CDR2 YSYEKL. The length of the CDR3 is 17 residues. V was shortened by 1 base and J by 2 bases, with 17 bases between the two germline ends. CDR3 nucleotide sequence: TGCGCCAGCAGCCAAGGTGTTAGCGTATTGGGACAAGAGACCCAGTACTTC. This sequence encodes CASSQGVSVLGQETQYF.

The J gene is TRBJ2-2, the V gene TRBV7-3; D not resolved. With 5 bases removed from V and 5 bases from J, the gap between germline ends came to 6 bases. This CDR3 has 12 amino acids. CDR1 is SGHTA, CDR2 FQGTGA, per germline. This CDR3 reads CASSPQTGELFF. The CDR3 DNA sequence: TGTGCCAGCAGCCCCCAGACCGGGGAGCTGTTTTTT. The variable domain in full, completed from reference TRBV7-3 and TRBJ2-2, reads GAGVSQTPSNKVTEKGKYVELRCDPISGHTALYWYRQSLGQGPEFLIYFQGTGAADDSGLPNDRFFAVRPEGSVSTLKIQRTERGDSAVYLCASSPQTGELFFGEGSRLTVL.

J is TRBJ1-2 and V is TRBV3-1 (or the pseudogene TRBV3-2); TRBD1 aligns across 12 bases. In germline, CDR1 is LGHDT, CDR2 YNNKEL (reference sequence). V lost 4 bases and J lost 8; bases outside the gene matches: 11. The CDR3 sequence is 16 residues long. CDR3: CASSPVTGQGAGGYTF. As DNA, the CDR3 is TGTGCCAGCAGCCCAGTTACGGGACAGGGGGCAGGGGGCTACACCTTC.

V is TRBV28 and J is TRBJ2-5; TRBD2 agrees at 9 bases. CDR1 and CDR2 (germline): MDHEN, SYDVKM. V shed 3 bases and J 0 bases; nucleotides not matched to a gene: 17. The CDR3 spans 20 residues. The CDR3 DNA is TGTGCCAGCAGTTTTCCTCTCGGGGTAGCGGGGGCCTCGTACCAAGAGACCCAGTACTTC. As protein: CASSFPLGVAGASYQETQYF.

This chain joins TRBV18 and TRBJ1-3; TRBD1 agrees at 7 bases. Germline V gene data show CDR1 as KGHSH and CDR2 as LQKENI. This CDR3 spans 19 amino acids. Trimming cost V 1 base and J 3 bases; bases outside gene matches: 15. The CDR3 nucleotides read TGTGCCAGCTCACCACGGGCAGGGGGAATCAGAGAAGTTGGAAACACCATATATTTT. Protein product: CASSPRAGGIREVGNTIYF.

The chain couples TRBV2 to TRBJ1-2; D uncertain. This CDR3 has 17 amino acids. The V and J ends lost 2 bases and 0 bases respectively, with 16 bases between them. Germline V CDR1 and CDR2: SNHLY, FYNNEI. As DNA, the CDR3 is TGTGCCAGCAGTGAACGGGGATGGACGGTTGCTAACTATGGCTACACCTTC. Its protein product is CASSERGWTVANYGYTF.

This sequence joins TRBV24-1 and TRBJ2-1; 8 bases line up with TRBD1. This CDR3 is built from 15 residues. The junction had 11 bases not matched to a gene; V was cut back by 6 bases and J by 8 bases. The germline gives CDR1 KGHDR, CDR2 SFDVKD. The CDR3 DNA follows: TGTGCCACCAGTCAGACAGGGGATCTTCGGGATGAGCAGTTCTTC. Translation: CATSQTGDLRDEQFF.

Concerning this clone: This CDR3 is also generated by other DNA sequences in the sample. CDR3 in DNA: TGTGCCAGCAGTTTCCAGGGGAGCAATCAGCCCCAGCATTTT. Its translation is CASSFQGSNQPQHF. This sequence joins TRBV27 and TRBJ1-5, with a possible D match to TRBD1 (6 bases). CDR3 length: 14 residues. In germline, CDR1 is MNHEY, CDR2 SMNVEV (reference sequence). V was pared by 3 bases and J by 1 base, with 7 bases between.